This T cell receptor beta chain stems from a study of sequential checkpoint blockade in melanoma. Study-level information: TCRbeta immunosequencing was performed on DNA from approximately 93 pretreatment melanoma tumor samples. Matched biopsies came pretreatment and at week 13 for twenty-two patients.

Assay: immunoSEQ multiplex PCR; the TCRdb copy retains only in-frame clones and omits some. The sample has about 13,000 clones, 20% to 25% seen once; the top ten hold 6% to 7.5%. CDR1 is SGHNT, CDR2 YENEEA, per germline. The CDR3 is 15 residues long. The ends lost 4 bases at V and 7 bases at J; junction bases unmatched: 8. Treatment defined: randomized to nivolumab then ipilimumab (arm A) or the reverse (arm B). This clone appeared many times. The chain combines TRBV11-3 with TRBJ2-1, with 9 bases lining up with TRBD1. The source was tumor tissue (inferred from file names), collected from a patient given nivolumab and ipilimumab in sequence. This receptor was obtained from a human donor with melanoma. The CDR3 DNA reads as TGTGCCAGCAGCTGGGACAGGGCCCGTCTGAATGAGCAGTTCTTC. As protein: CASSWDRARLNEQFF.